A selection of T cell receptor beta chains follows, all from one sample in a study of regulatory T cells in long-lasting Graves disease. One entry per CDR3 protein, called by TCRdb with MiXCR from the multiplex PCR reads. The sample holds about 460,000 distinct CDR3 sequences, 20% to 25% seen once. The sample consisted of peripheral blood mononuclear cells (PBMCs), taken when the disease was refractory, from a patient treated with antithyroid drugs. All receptors derive from a female donor with Graves disease. CDR3s include the opening cysteine and the closing phenylalanine or tryptophan. Fields, in order: clone size, D gene, J gene, V gene, CDR3 DNA, CDR3 protein. D genes are given only for firm matches. For some rows the clone size is stated as once, few or many, or as a class when expanded; others skip it.

-,-,TRBJ1-1,TRBV7-9,TGTGCCAGCAGCTTAGCCCCTGGTGATGAAGCTTTCTTT,CASSLAPGDEAFF
few,-,TRBJ1-5,TRBV7-3,TGTGCCAGCAGCTTAGTACAGGGCCACGATCAGCCCCAGCATTTT,CASSLVQGHDQPQHF
few,-,TRBJ2-7,TRBV10-2,TGCGCCAGCAGTGAAGGAGGACCTTCGCTCTACGAGCAGTACTTC,CASSEGGPSLYEQYF
-,-,TRBJ2-1,TRBV5-1,TGCGCCAGCAGCTTTAGTGGGGGGGCTAACGATGAGCAGTTCTTC,CASSFSGGANDEQFF
many,-,TRBJ1-2,TRBV6-1,TGTGCCAGCACCAAGGGTCGAGGAAATCTCAACTATGGCTACACCTTC,CASTKGRGNLNYGYTF
many,-,TRBJ1-1,TRBV7-6,TGTGCCAGCAGCGCACAGGACCTCACTGAAGCTTTCTTT,CASSAQDLTEAFF
many,TRBD1,TRBJ2-2,TRBV27,TGTGCCACCCGAGGGACAGGGTACACCGGGGAGCTGTTTTTT,CATRGTGYTGELFF
many,TRBD1,TRBJ1-2,TRBV6-5,TGTGCCAGCAGTTACGTGGACAGGGGACTTGGCTACACCTTC,CASSYVDRGLGYTF
-,-,TRBJ2-7,TRBV29-1,TGCAGCGTTCTAGATTCGGGACACTACGAGCAGTACTTC,CSVLDSGHYEQYF
few,TRBD1,TRBJ1-4,TRBV5-4,TGTGCCAGCAGCGACAGTATGGACAGGGGGCACCCCATTCATGAAAAACTGTTTTTT,CASSDSMDRGHPIHEKLFF
-,-,TRBJ2-6,TRBV4-1,TGCGCCAGCAGCCAACGATCTGGGGCCAACGTCCTGACTTTC,CASSQRSGANVLTF
-,TRBD1,TRBJ2-1,TRBV6-1,TGTGCCGGCAGGGGGACGAACTACAATGAGCAGTTCTTC,CAGRGTNYNEQFF
-,-,TRBJ1-2,TRBV20-1,TGCAGTGCCCCCCGGGGAGGGGAGAGTCGATTGGGCTACACCTTC,CSAPRGGESRLGYTF
many,-,TRBJ1-5,TRBV12-3/TRBV12-4,TGTGCCAGCAGTTACCGTCAGGATCAGCCCCAGCATTTT,CASSYRQDQPQHF
few,-,TRBJ2-5,TRBV9,TGTGCCAGCAGCGTAGAGATTCGAGACAGAAAAGAGACCCAGTACTTC,CASSVEIRDRKETQYF
many,TRBD1,TRBJ2-5,TRBV7-2,TGTGCCAGCAGCCAGGGGGCTCAAGAGACCCAGTACTTC,CASSQGAQETQYF
few,TRBD2,TRBJ2-7,TRBV30,TGTGCCTGGAGTGTAGCGGGGAGCGGGGAGCAGTACTTC,CAWSVAGSGEQYF
-,-,TRBJ2-5,TRBV9,TGTGCCAGCAGCGCCAGCTTGGGGGCAGGGGGGGCCCGTGATGAAGAGACCCAGTACTTC,CASSASLGAGGARDEETQYF
-,-,TRBJ2-5,TRBV7-9,TGTGCCAGCAGCTTAAATGAGAATCGAAAGACCCAGTACTTC,CASSLNENRKTQYF
many,-,TRBJ1-2,TRBV28,TGTGCCAGCAGTTCACCCGGGACCAAAGGCGACTATGGCTACACCTTC,CASSSPGTKGDYGYTF
-,TRBD2,TRBJ2-7,TRBV7-9,TGTGCCAGCAGCTTAGAGACTAGCGGGAACCACGAGCAGTACTTC,CASSLETSGNHEQYF
many,TRBD1,TRBJ1-4,TRBV12-3/TRBV12-4,TGTGCCAGCAGCCGGACAGGGGGCGAAGGGGAAAAACTGTTTTTT,CASSRTGGEGEKLFF
-,TRBD1,TRBJ2-5,TRBV28,TGTGCCAGCAGTTTGACAGGGGGCTCGGGTCAAGAGACCCAGTACTTC,CASSLTGGSGQETQYF
many,-,TRBJ2-2,TRBV7-6,TGTGCCAGCAGCTTAGCGGGCCCGAACACCGGGGAGCTGTTTTTT,CASSLAGPNTGELFF
many,-,TRBJ1-4,TRBV20-1,TGCAGTGCTAGGGCGAAGGTCGGGGAAAAACTGTTTTTT,CSARAKVGEKLFF
-,-,TRBJ1-2,TRBV29-1,TGCAGCGTTGTAACGGGGGATGGCTACACCTTC,CSVVTGDGYTF
few,-,TRBJ2-3,TRBV7-2,TGTGCCAGCACCTCAGTGGAGGGGCAGTATTTT,CASTSVEGQYF
-,TRBD1,TRBJ1-4,TRBV5-6,TGTGCCAGCAGTCTTGGCAGGGGGCAAAGGCAACTTCGTAATGAAAAACTGTTTTTT,CASSLGRGQRQLRNEKLFF
many,-,TRBJ1-2,TRBV6-1,TGTGCCAGCAGACAGAACTATGGCTACACCTTC,CASRQNYGYTF
few,-,TRBJ2-7,TRBV13,TGTGCCAGCAGCTTCCAGCATTTAGGCCAAACCTACGAGCAGTACTTC,CASSFQHLGQTYEQYF
-,-,TRBJ2-7,TRBV28,TGTGCCAGCAGGCCGGGTCCGGCCTACGAGCAGTACTTC,CASRPGPAYEQYF
-,TRBD1,TRBJ1-6,TRBV6-5,TGTGCCAGCAGTTACTCGGGGAACAGGGGAGGTTCACCCCTCCACTTT,CASSYSGNRGGSPLHF
few,-,TRBJ1-1,TRBV5-1,TGCGCCAGCAGCTCCCGGACCGCCGATTACACTGAAGCTTTCTTT,CASSSRTADYTEAFF
many,TRBD1,TRBJ2-7,TRBV2,TGTGCCAGCGCCCTCAGGGGGCTCGGACCCTACGAGCAGTACTTC,CASALRGLGPYEQYF
-,TRBD2,TRBJ2-5,TRBV7-9,TGTGCCAGCAGCCCCGTGGGGGGGGTTGGGACCCAGTACTTC,CASSPVGGVGTQYF
many,-,TRBJ1-3,TRBV7-2,TGTGCCAGCAGCTTAACCGAGGCCGGAAACACCATATATTTT,CASSLTEAGNTIYF